Detailed here is one T cell receptor (beta chain). This same CDR3 is encoded by further DNA sequences in the sample. This specimen belongs to a study of technical replicates of blood from a handful of donors. There are 13 residues in the CDR3. V was trimmed by 2 bases and J by 2 bases, leaving 7 bases between them. CDR1 SGDLS and CDR2 YYNGEE come from the germline V gene. Some clones are missing from TCRdb's copy, which holds only in-frame ones; the method was immunoSEQ multiplex PCR. The sample contains 75,000 to 100,000 clones, about 95% of which appear only once. This sequence was found in a human donor in good health. The chain recombines TRBV9 with TRBJ1-1, with TRBD1 as a possible D gene (5 bases). The sample consisted of T cells isolated from PBMCs. CDR3 nucleotide sequence: TGTGCCAGCAGCGTGACAGAAAACACTGAAGCTTTCTTT. This encodes CASSVTENTEAFF.